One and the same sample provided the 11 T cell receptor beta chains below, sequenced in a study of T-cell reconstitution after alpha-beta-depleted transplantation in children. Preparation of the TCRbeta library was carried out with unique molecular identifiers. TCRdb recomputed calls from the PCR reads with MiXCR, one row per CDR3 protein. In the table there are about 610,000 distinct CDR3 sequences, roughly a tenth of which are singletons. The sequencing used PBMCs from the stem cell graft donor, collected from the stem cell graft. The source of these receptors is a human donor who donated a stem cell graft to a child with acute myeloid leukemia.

CDR3 sequence: CASSSTSTGELFF. The CDR3 region has the DNA TGTGCCAGCAGCTCAACTAGTACCGGGGAGCTGTTTTTT. The chain couples TRBV5-5 to TRBJ2-2; D might be TRBD2 (5 bases). The CDR3 is made up of 13 amino acids. V was clipped by 3 bases and J by 5 bases, with 8 bases between them. Germline assignment: CDR1 SGHKS and CDR2 YYEKEE (reference sequence).

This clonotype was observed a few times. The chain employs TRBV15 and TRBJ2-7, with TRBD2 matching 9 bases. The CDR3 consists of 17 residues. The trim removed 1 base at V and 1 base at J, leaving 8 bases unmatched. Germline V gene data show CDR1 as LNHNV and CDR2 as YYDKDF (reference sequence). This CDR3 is CATSRVSGAGGSYEQYF. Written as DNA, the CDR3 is TGTGCCACCAGCAGAGTCTCGGGAGCGGGAGGTTCCTACGAGCAGTACTTC.

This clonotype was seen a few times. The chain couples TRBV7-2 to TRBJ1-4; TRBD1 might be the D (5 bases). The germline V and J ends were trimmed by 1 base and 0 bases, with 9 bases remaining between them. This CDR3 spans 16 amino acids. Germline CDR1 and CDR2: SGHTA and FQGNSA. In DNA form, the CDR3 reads TGTGCCAGCAGCTTAGGACAGACCACAACTAATGAAAAACTGTTTTTT. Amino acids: CASSLGQTTTNEKLFF.

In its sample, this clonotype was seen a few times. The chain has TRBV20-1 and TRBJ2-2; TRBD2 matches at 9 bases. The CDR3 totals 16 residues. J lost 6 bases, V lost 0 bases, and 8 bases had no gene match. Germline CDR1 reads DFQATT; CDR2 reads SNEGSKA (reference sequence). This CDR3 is CSARDYAGGPPGELFF. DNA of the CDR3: TGCAGTGCTAGAGATTACGCGGGAGGGCCCCCCGGGGAGCTGTTTTTT.

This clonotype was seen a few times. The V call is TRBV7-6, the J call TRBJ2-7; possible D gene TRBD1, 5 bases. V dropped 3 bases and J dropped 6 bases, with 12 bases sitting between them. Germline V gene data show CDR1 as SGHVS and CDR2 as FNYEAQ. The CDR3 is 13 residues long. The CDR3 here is CASSLDTSGEQYF. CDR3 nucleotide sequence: TGTGCCAGCAGCTTGGACACCTCAGGCGAGCAGTACTTC.

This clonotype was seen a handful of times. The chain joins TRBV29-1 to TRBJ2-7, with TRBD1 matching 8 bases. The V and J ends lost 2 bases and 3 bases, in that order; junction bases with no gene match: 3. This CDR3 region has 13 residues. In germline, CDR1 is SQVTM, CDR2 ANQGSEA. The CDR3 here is CSVESTGGYEQYF. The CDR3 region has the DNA TGCAGCGTTGAATCAACAGGGGGCTACGAGCAGTACTTC.

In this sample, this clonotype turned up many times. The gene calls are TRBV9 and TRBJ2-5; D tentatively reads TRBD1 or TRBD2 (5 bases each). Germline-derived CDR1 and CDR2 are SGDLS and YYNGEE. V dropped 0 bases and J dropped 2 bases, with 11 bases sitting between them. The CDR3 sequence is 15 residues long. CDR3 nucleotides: TGTGCCAGCAGCGTAGGAGGGGCAGGGCAAGAGACCCAGTACTTC. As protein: CASSVGGAGQETQYF.

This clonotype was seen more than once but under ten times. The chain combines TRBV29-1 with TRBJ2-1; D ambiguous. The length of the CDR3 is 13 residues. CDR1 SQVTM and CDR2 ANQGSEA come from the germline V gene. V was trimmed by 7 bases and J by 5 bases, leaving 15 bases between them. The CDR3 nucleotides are TGCAGCGGGTTGGCAGGCCTAAACAATGAGCAGTTCTTC. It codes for CSGLAGLNNEQFF.

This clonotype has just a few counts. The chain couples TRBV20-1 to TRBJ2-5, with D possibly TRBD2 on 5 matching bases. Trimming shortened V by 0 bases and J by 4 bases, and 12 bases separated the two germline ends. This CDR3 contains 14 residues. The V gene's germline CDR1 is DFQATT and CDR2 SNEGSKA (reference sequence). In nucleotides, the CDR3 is TGCAGTGCTAGAGATAACTATGGAGGAGAGACCCAGTACTTC. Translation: CSARDNYGGETQYF.

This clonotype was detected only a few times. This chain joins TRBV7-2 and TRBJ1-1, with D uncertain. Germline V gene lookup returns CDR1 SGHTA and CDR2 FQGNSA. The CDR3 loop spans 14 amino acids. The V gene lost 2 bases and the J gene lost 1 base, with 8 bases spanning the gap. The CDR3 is CASSLNLGNTEAFF. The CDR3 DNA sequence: TGTGCCAGCAGCTTAAATCTGGGGAACACTGAAGCTTTCTTT.

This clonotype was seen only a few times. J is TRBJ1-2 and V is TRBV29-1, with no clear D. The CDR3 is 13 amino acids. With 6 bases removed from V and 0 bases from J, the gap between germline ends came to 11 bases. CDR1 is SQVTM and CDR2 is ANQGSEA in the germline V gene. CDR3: CSVPSLANYGYTF. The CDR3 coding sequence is TGCAGCGTCCCCTCCCTCGCTAACTATGGCTACACCTTC. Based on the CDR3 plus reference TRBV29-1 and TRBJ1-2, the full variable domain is SAVISQKPSRDICQRGTSLTIQCQVDSQVTMMFWYRQQPGQSLTLIATANQGSEATYESGFVIDKFPISRPNLTFSTLTVSNMSPEDSSIYLCSVPSLANYGYTFGSGTRLTVV.